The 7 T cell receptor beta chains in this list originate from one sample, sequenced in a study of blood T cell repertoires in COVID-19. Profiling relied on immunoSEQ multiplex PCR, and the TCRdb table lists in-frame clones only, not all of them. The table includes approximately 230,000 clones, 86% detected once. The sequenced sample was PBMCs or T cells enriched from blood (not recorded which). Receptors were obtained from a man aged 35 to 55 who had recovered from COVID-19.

CDR3 sequence (DNA): TGTGCCAGCAGGACAGGGGACGGATCACCCCTCCACTTT. It encodes CASRTGDGSPLHF. The genes are TRBV25-1 and TRBJ1-6, with 8 nucleotides matching TRBD1. V dropped 6 bases and J dropped 10; count of bases not matched to a gene: 5. Germline V gene data show CDR1 as MGHDK and CDR2 as SYGVNS. The CDR3 has 13 residues.

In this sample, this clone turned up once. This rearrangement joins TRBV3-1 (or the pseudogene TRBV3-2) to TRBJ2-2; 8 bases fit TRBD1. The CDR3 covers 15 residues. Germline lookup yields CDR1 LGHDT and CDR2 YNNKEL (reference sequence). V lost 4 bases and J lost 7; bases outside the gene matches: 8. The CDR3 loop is CASSLAQGAGGELFF. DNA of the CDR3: TGTGCCAGCAGCCTTGCCCAGGGGGCTGGCGGGGAGCTGTTTTTT.

The CDR3 DNA reads TGTGCCAGCAGCGTGGGGGGTGGCCCCTACAATGAGCAGTTCTTC. It encodes CASSVGGGPYNEQFF. The chain links TRBV9 to TRBJ2-1, with D perhaps matching TRBD2 (6 bases). This CDR3 has 15 residues. V lost 2 bases to trimming and J lost 2 bases, with 11 bases between them. Germline V gives CDR1 SGDLS, CDR2 YYNGEE.

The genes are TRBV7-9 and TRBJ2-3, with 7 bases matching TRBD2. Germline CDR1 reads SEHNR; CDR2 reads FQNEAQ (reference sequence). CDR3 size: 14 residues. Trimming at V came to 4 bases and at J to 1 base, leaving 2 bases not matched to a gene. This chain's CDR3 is CASSSSGGTDTQYF. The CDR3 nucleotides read TGTGCCAGCAGCTCGAGCGGGGGCACAGATACGCAGTATTTT.

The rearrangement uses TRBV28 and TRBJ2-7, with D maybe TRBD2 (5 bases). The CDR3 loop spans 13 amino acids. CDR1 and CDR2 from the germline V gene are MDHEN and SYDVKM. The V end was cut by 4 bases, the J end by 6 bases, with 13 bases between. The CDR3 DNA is TGTGCCAGCAGTTCCGGGATCCCCTTCGAGCAGTACTTC. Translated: CASSSGIPFEQYF.

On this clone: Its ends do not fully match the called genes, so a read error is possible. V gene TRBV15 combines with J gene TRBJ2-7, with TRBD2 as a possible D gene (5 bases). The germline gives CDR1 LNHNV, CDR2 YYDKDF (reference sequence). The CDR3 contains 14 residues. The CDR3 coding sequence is TGTGCCACCAGCAGAGATAAGGCCGCGGGCCCCGCGAACTTC. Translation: CATSRDKAAGPANF.

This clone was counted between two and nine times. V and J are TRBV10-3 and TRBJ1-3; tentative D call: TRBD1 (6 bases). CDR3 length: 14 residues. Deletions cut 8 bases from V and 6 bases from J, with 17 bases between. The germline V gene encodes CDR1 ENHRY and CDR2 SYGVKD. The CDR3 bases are TGTGCCATCGCTTTAACAGGGTACGAAAACACCATATATTTT. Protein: CAIALTGYENTIYF.